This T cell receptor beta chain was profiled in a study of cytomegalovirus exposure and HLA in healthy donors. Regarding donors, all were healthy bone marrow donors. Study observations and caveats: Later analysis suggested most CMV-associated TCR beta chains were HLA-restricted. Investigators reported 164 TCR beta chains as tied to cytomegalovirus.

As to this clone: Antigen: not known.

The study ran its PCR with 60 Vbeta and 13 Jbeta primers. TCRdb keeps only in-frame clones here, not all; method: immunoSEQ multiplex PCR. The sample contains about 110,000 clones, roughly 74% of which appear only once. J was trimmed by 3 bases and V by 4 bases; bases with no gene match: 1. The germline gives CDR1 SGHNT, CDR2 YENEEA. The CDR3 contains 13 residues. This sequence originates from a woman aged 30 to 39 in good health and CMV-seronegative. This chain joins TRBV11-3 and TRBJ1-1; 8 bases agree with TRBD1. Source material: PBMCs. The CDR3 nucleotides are TGTGCCAGCAGCTCAGGGGGCCACACTGAAGCTTTCTTT. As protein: CASSSGGHTEAFF.